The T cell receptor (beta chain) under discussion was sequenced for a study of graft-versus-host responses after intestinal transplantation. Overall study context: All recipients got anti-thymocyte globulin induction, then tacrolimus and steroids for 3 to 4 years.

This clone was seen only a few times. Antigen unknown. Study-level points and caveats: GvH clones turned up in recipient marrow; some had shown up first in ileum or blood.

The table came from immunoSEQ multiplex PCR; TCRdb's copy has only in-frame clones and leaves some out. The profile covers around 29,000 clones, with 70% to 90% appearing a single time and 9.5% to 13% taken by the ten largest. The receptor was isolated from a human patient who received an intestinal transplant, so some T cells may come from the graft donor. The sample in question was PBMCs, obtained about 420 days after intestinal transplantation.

CDR3: CASSHGLLSPAGGLIQYF. CDR3 sequence (DNA): TGCGCCAGCAGCCACGGGCTGTTGAGCCCAGCGGGGGGGCTAATTCAGTACTTC. V is TRBV4-1 and J is TRBJ2-4; 10 bases line up with TRBD2. V shed 3 bases, J shed 10 bases, and the junction held 18 bases outside the gene matches. The CDR3 has 18 amino acids. Germline CDR1 MGHRA, CDR2 YSYEKL.